The rows below give T cell receptor beta chains drawn from one sample of a study of blood T cell repertoires in COVID-19. Assay: immunoSEQ multiplex PCR; the TCRdb copy retains only in-frame clones and omits some. The sample yields about 95,000 clones, over 70% seen once. Sequencing was carried out using peripheral blood. The receptors originated from a man older than 75 with active or convalescent COVID-19. Each CDR3 is given with its conserved first and last residue. D genes are given only for firm matches. Only some rows state a clone size, as once, few, many or a class for expanded clones.

NA	NA	TRBJ1-6	TRBV28	CASSLRVNNSPLHF	TGTGCCAGCAGTTTACGGGTGAATAATTCACCCCTCCACTTT
NA	NA	TRBJ1-2	TRBV10-3	CATGGPYGYTF	TGTGCCACCGGCGGGCCCTATGGCTACACCTTC
NA	few	TRBJ2-1	TRBV5-1	CASSFSGLGYNEQFF	TGCGCCAGCAGCTTTAGCGGCCTGGGGTACAATGAGCAGTTCTTC
NA	NA	TRBJ2-7	TRBV21-1	CASSSGTGAYEQYF	TGTGCCAGCAGCTCGGGGACAGGGGCCTACGAGCAGTACTTC
TRBD1	few	TRBJ2-7	TRBV19	CASSIGQGLEQYF	TGTGCCAGTAGTATAGGACAGGGCCTCGAGCAGTACTTC
NA	NA	TRBJ2-7	TRBV9	CASSHDSYSSYEQYF	TGTGCCAGCAGCCATGACAGCTACAGCTCCTACGAGCAGTACTTC
TRBD1	NA	TRBJ1-1	TRBV10-3	CAISTGTAPANTEAFF	TGTGCCATCAGTACCGGGACAGCACCGGCGAACACTGAAGCTTTCTTT
TRBD2	few	TRBJ2-2	TRBV7-8	CASTHLAGVDTGELFF	TGTGCCAGCACCCACCTCGCGGGGGTGGACACCGGGGAGCTGTTTTTT
NA	NA	TRBJ1-2	TRBV6-5	CASSTAGPLSYGYTF	TGTGCCAGCAGTACCGCGGGACCGCTCTCCTATGGCTACACCTTC
TRBD2	NA	TRBJ2-7	TRBV19	CASSIDRTSDEQYF	TGTGCCAGTAGTATAGATAGGACTAGCGACGAGCAGTACTTC
TRBD1	NA	TRBJ2-7	TRBV27	CASSLGYRGSEQYF	TGTGCCAGCAGTTTAGGGTACAGGGGTTCCGAGCAGTACTTC
NA	NA	TRBJ1-2	TRBV30	CAWSSRRNNYGYTF	TGTGCCTGGTCCTCACGGAGGAATAACTATGGCTACACCTTC
NA	NA	TRBJ1-2	TRBV7-3	CASSLGPGDGYTF	TGTGCCAGCAGCTTAGGCCCGGGGGATGGCTACACCTTC
TRBD1	NA	TRBJ1-3	TRBV6-6	CASSRTGTGVTVTIYF	TGTGCCAGCAGTCGAACCGGGACAGGGGTGACGGTCACCATATATTTT
TRBD2	NA	TRBJ2-3	TRBV2	CASSDSAGGPDTQYF	TGTGCCAGCAGTGATTCGGCGGGGGGACCAGATACGCAGTATTTT
TRBD1	once	TRBJ2-2	TRBV5-1	CASSLPGQYTGELFF	TGCGCCAGCAGCTTGCCGGGACAGTACACCGGGGAGCTGTTTTTT
NA	NA	TRBJ2-3	TRBV18	CASSTTGRGATDTQYF	TGTGCCAGCTCTACCACAGGCAGGGGAGCCACAGATACGCAGTATTTT
TRBD1	few	TRBJ2-7	TRBV6-1	CASSERVTGGIDEQYF	TGTGCCAGCAGTGAAAGGGTGACAGGGGGCATCGACGAGCAGTACTTC
NA	NA	TRBJ1-5	TRBV7-2	CASSLIHSNQPQHF	TGTGCCAGCAGCTTAATTCATAGCAATCAGCCCCAGCATTTT
NA	NA	TRBJ2-3	TRBV5-8	CASSLRGADTQYF	TGTGCCAGCAGCTTGCGGGGTGCGGATACGCAGTATTTT
NA	NA	TRBJ1-2	TRBV3-1/TRBV3-2	CASSRGQGSHGYTF	TGTGCCAGCAGCCGGGGGCAGGGATCCCATGGCTACACCTTC